These 22 T cell receptor beta chains were all obtained from the same sample, sequenced in a study of beta chain features in type 1 diabetes. The study reverse transcribed the entire isolated RNA, so it sequenced expressed TCRB transcripts. Libraries were prepared by immunoSEQ multiplex PCR; TCRdb keeps only in-frame clonotypes and omits some of them. The sample has around 280,000 clones; under 8.5% are singletons. Sequencing used central memory CD4+ T cells from blood. All receptors derive from a woman aged 18-29 years in good health.

This sequence joins TRBV27 and TRBJ1-1; the D is unclear. Germline V gives CDR1 MNHEY, CDR2 SMNVEV (reference sequence). Trimming stripped 6 bases from V and 9 bases from J, with 14 bases between. The CDR3 is 12 residues long. CDR3 sequence reads: CASRNTDLKAFF. The CDR3, as DNA: TGTGCCAGCAGAAATACCGACCTGAAAGCTTTCTTT.

This clone has only a few counts. Here the CDR3 reads CASSRGTFGQPQHF. The CDR3 nucleotides are TGTGCCAGCAGTCGAGGGACATTCGGTCAGCCCCAGCATTTT. The chain links TRBV2 to TRBJ1-5, with D tentatively TRBD1 (6 bases). The CDR3 consists of 14 residues. Germline V gene sequence: CDR1 SNHLY, CDR2 FYNNEI. V shed 5 bases and J shed 6 bases, with 14 bases lying between them.

This clone was picked up many times. The chain is built from TRBV10-3 and TRBJ2-1, with 8 bases lining up with TRBD2. Germline-derived CDR1 and CDR2 are ENHRY and SYGVKD. V was clipped by 6 bases and J by 6 bases; unmatched bases: 7. The CDR3 is 14 residues long. The CDR3, as DNA: TGTGCCATCAGCCGGACTAGCTGGGGCAATGAGCAGTTCTTC. It encodes CAISRTSWGNEQFF.

The chain is built from TRBV4-1 and TRBJ1-5, with 8 bases identical to TRBD1. The trim removed 5 bases at V and 3 bases at J, leaving 6 bases unmatched. The CDR3 contains 15 residues. Germline CDR1 reads MGHRA; CDR2 reads YSYEKL. The CDR3 DNA follows: TGCGCCAGCAGCTTGGGACAGGACCCCAATCAGCCCCAGCATTTT. It codes for CASSLGQDPNQPQHF.

The chain uses TRBV7-9 and TRBJ1-1; possible D gene TRBD1, 5 bases. Deletions cut 2 bases from V and 4 bases from J, with 17 bases between. CDR1 and CDR2 from the germline V gene are SEHNR and FQNEAQ (reference sequence). The CDR3 contains 16 residues. Here the CDR3 reads CASSLFVGERATEAFF. The DNA of the CDR3 is TGTGCCAGCAGCTTATTTGTAGGGGAAAGGGCCACTGAAGCTTTCTTT.

The sample holds many counts of this clone. One junction end does not reproduce the germline sequence, and a read error may be involved. The genes are TRBV2 and TRBJ1-2; D call uncertain. The CDR3 is made up of 10 amino acids. Germline values: CDR1 SNHLY, CDR2 FYNNEI. The CDR3 spells CASSERTVYF. Written as DNA, the CDR3 is TGTGCCAGCAGTGAAAGGACGGTGTACTTC.

This clone was seen only a few times. This rearrangement joins TRBV29-1 to TRBJ1-2, with D uncertain. The CDR3 runs 14 residues. Germline V CDR1 and CDR2: SQVTM, ANQGSEA. V lost 0 bases, J lost 5 bases, and 13 bases lay in between. DNA of the CDR3: TGCAGCGTTGAAGATCGCGGGTACGGGTATGGCTACACCTTC. Residues: CSVEDRGYGYGYTF.

The chain joins TRBV28 to TRBJ2-5; 7 positions agree with TRBD1. Trimming cost V 7 bases and J 5 bases; bases outside gene matches: 16. This CDR3 spans 16 amino acids. Germline V gene lookup returns CDR1 MDHEN and CDR2 SYDVKM. The CDR3 DNA reads as TGTGCCAGCAAAAACTTTCGGACAGGACCCTTGGAGACCCAGTACTTC. It yields the protein CASKNFRTGPLETQYF.

The V gene is TRBV6-6, the J gene TRBJ2-3, with TRBD2 matching over 7 bases. The CDR3 is made up of 13 amino acids. The J segment lost 3 bases and the V segment lost 8 bases, leaving 5 bases of the junction unmatched. CDR1 and CDR2 (germline): MNHNY, SVGAGI (reference sequence). The CDR3 sequence is CASRSGVTDTQYF. The CDR3 nucleotides are TGTGCCAGCCGGAGCGGGGTAACAGATACGCAGTATTTT.

The table lists this clone with a few counts. The rearrangement joins TRBV7-2 to TRBJ1-3; 7 bases agree with TRBD1. V trimming: 1 base; J trimming: 2 bases; junction bases outside the gene matches: 8. The CDR3 totals 17 residues. Per germline, CDR1 SGHTA and CDR2 FQGNSA. CDR3 in DNA: TGTGCCAGCAGCTTAGGGCCCCCCGGGACAGCTGGAAACACCATATATTTT. It is translated as CASSLGPPGTAGNTIYF.

This clone was detected many times. This chain joins TRBV7-2 and TRBJ2-7, with D hard to call. Trimming pared 4 bases from V and 1 base from J, leaving 5 bases between. This CDR3 region has 12 residues. Germline assignment: CDR1 SGHTA and CDR2 FQGNSA. In DNA, the CDR3 is TGTGCCAGCAGCTACCCTTCCTACGAGCAGTACTTC. Its translation is CASSYPSYEQYF.

This sequence joins TRBV19 and TRBJ1-2, with D perhaps TRBD1 (6 bases). The germline CDR1 and CDR2 sequences are LNHDA and SQIVND (reference sequence). Deletions cut 0 bases from V and 4 bases from J, with 12 bases between. There are 15 residues in the CDR3. As DNA, the CDR3 is TGTGCCAGTAGTATAGATGGCACAGGGAGCTATGGCTACACCTTC. Protein sequence: CASSIDGTGSYGYTF.

This chain uses TRBV27 with TRBJ1-5; 7 bases map to TRBD1. This CDR3 spans 13 amino acids. Germline V gene sequence: CDR1 MNHEY, CDR2 SMNVEV (reference sequence). Trimming removed 6 bases from V and 9 bases from J; junction bases left unmatched: 8. The CDR3 here is CASSRQGARPQHF. CDR3 bases: TGTGCCAGCAGCCGACAGGGTGCCCGGCCCCAGCATTTT.

The DNA of the CDR3 is TGTGCCAGCAGCTTACCTTGGCTAGCGGGAGTCAATGAGCAGTTCTTC. Residues: CASSLPWLAGVNEQFF. The chain employs TRBV7-9 and TRBJ2-1; 10 positions agree with TRBD2. Germline CDR1 is SEHNR and CDR2 is FQNEAQ (reference sequence). V lost 2 bases, J lost 6 bases, and 7 bases stayed unmatched. The CDR3 consists of 16 residues.

This sequence joins TRBV27 and TRBJ2-3; D ambiguous. V dropped 8 bases and J dropped 0 bases, with 21 bases sitting between them. The CDR3 consists of 17 residues. In germline, CDR1 is MNHEY, CDR2 SMNVEV (reference sequence). Written as DNA, the CDR3 is TGTGCCAGCTCGATTGTTGCCCTAAAAGAGAGCACAGATACGCAGTATTTT. Translation gives CASSIVALKESTDTQYF.

This clone has only a few counts. The rearrangement joins TRBV21-1 to TRBJ1-1; TRBD1, the D gene given by the table, was not confirmed from the DNA. TRBV21-1 is designated a pseudogene. This CDR3 has 16 amino acids. The CDR3 DNA follows: TGTGCCAGCAGCTACCGGGACAGGGGGCGGAACACTGAAGCTTTCTTT. Residues: CASSYRDRGRNTEAFF.

This chain joins TRBV5-6 and TRBJ2-1, with 7 nucleotides matching TRBD1. The germline V gene encodes CDR1 SGHDT and CDR2 YYEEEE. This CDR3 is built from 15 residues. The V and J ends lost 3 bases and 0 bases, in that order; junction bases with no gene match: 3. CDR3: CASSSTGISYNEQFF. Here the CDR3 DNA reads TGTGCCAGCAGCTCGACAGGGATCTCCTACAATGAGCAGTTCTTC.

This chain joins TRBV6-6 and TRBJ2-7; D ambiguous. Trimming removed 4 bases from V and 2 bases from J, with 6 bases in between. The CDR3 is 12 amino acids. The germline V gene has CDR1 MNHNY and CDR2 SVGAGI (reference sequence). CDR3: CASSSTPYEQYF. CDR3 nucleotides: TGTGCCAGCAGTTCCACCCCCTACGAGCAGTACTTC.

This clone has a handful of counts. Other DNA sequences in the sample encode the same CDR3. The chain uses TRBV29-1 and TRBJ1-1; D ambiguous. V was shortened by 0 bases and J by 6 bases, with 5 bases between the two germline ends. The germline V gene has CDR1 SQVTM and CDR2 ANQGSEA. The CDR3 is made up of 11 amino acids. The chain's CDR3 is CSVEEKAEAFF. The CDR3 DNA sequence: TGCAGCGTTGAAGAGAAAGCTGAAGCTTTCTTT.

The sample holds a few counts of this clone. The chain uses TRBV29-1 and TRBJ2-2; 11 nucleotides agree with TRBD1. The V gene end was trimmed by 3 bases and the J gene end by 4 bases; junction bases not matched to a gene: 4. This CDR3 has 15 residues. CDR1 and CDR2 from the germline V gene are SQVTM and ANQGSEA. CDR3 in DNA: TGCAGCGTTGACAGGGACAGGGGGGCCACCGGGGAGCTGTTTTTT. This sequence encodes CSVDRDRGATGELFF.

This clone came up a few times. The CDR3 here is CAISDDQGPTEAFF. The CDR3 DNA reads TGTGCCATCAGTGACGATCAGGGGCCCACTGAAGCTTTCTTT. The chain links TRBV10-3 to TRBJ1-1; D perhaps matches TRBD1 (6 bases). This CDR3 contains 14 residues. Trimming shortened V by 3 bases and J by 4 bases, and 12 bases separated the two germline ends. The germline V gene has CDR1 ENHRY and CDR2 SYGVKD.

At least ten counts were recorded for this clone. The genes are TRBV18 and TRBJ1-1; 9 bases are a match to TRBD1. This CDR3 is 14 amino acids long. Looked up from germline, CDR1 is KGHSH and CDR2 is LQKENI. V shed 3 bases and J 4 bases; nucleotides not matched to a gene: 3. This chain's CDR3 is CASSPRQGGTEAFF. CDR3 nucleotides: TGTGCCAGCTCACCGAGACAGGGGGGCACTGAAGCTTTCTTT.